This is a list of T cell receptor beta chains from one sample in a study of cytomegalovirus exposure and HLA in healthy donors. Sequencing was performed with immunoSEQ multiplex PCR; in TCRdb, only in-frame clones are kept and a portion is missing. The sample includes some 160,000 clones, about three quarters seen only once; the top ten take around 5.7%. The sequenced sample consisted of PBMCs. These receptor sequences come from a man aged 35 to 55 in good health and CMV-seronegative. The CDR3 runs from the conserved cysteine through the conserved F or W. The D gene is left open where the match is weak. Clone size appears in some rows only: once, few, many, or a class for an expanded clone.

14,once,TRBV7-9,TRBJ1-4,TRBD1,CASNPLTGDGKLFF,TGTGCCAGCAACCCTTTGACAGGGGACGGGAAACTGTTTTTT
15,NA,TRBV7-9,TRBJ1-1,NA,CASSLERGMNTEAFF,TGTGCCAGCAGCTTAGAGCGGGGTATGAACACTGAAGCTTTCTTT
15,NA,TRBV23-1,TRBJ2-1,NA,CASSQAELSYNEQFF,TGCGCCAGCTCACAAGCGGAGCTCTCCTACAATGAGCAGTTCTTC
16,NA,TRBV18,TRBJ1-5,NA,CASSPSQDSSNQPQHF,TGTGCCAGCTCACCTTCCCAGGATTCTAGCAATCAGCCCCAGCATTTT
16,NA,TRBV7-2,TRBJ2-3,NA,CASSLKQGGDTDTQYF,TGTGCCAGCAGCTTAAAACAGGGGGGGGACACAGATACGCAGTATTTT
14,NA,TRBV5-6,TRBJ1-5,NA,CASSITGHNQPQHF,TGTGCCAGCAGCATAACAGGGCACAATCAGCCCCAGCATTTT
14,NA,TRBV7-2,TRBJ2-1,TRBD2,CASSSRGGINEQFF,TGTGCCAGCAGCTCGCGGGGGGGCATTAATGAGCAGTTCTTC
17,few,TRBV4-1,TRBJ2-7,TRBD2,CASSHATGGTFSYEQYF,TGCGCCAGCAGCCATGCTACGGGGGGGACTTTCTCCTACGAGCAGTACTTC
16,few,TRBV6-4,TRBJ2-3,TRBD2,CASSLGTSGGSDTQYF,TGTGCCAGCAGCCTCGGGACTAGCGGGGGGTCGGATACGCAGTATTTT
15,NA,TRBV5-5,TRBJ2-1,TRBD2,CASSLSSGGYNEQFF,TGTGCCAGCAGCTTATCTAGCGGGGGCTACAATGAGCAGTTCTTC
13,NA,TRBV7-8,TRBJ1-1,NA,CASRAPGGEEAFF,TGTGCCAGCAGGGCCCCCGGGGGGGAGGAAGCTTTCTTT
11,NA,TRBV11-2,TRBJ2-3,NA,CASAQTDTQYF,TGTGCCAGCGCACAAACAGATACGCAGTATTTT
15,NA,TRBV7-2,TRBJ2-3,NA,CASSLVKGFTDTQYF,TGTGCCAGCAGCTTAGTGAAGGGGTTCACAGATACGCAGTATTTT
12,NA,TRBV5-4,TRBJ1-5,NA,CASSRGGSPQHF,TGTGCCAGCAGCCGCGGGGGCTCGCCCCAGCATTTT
13,NA,TRBV6-6,TRBJ2-3,NA,CASNRESTDTQYF,TGTGCCAGCAACCGGGAGAGCACAGATACGCAGTATTTT
13,NA,TRBV27,TRBJ1-2,NA,CASRPQGYYGYTF,TGTGCCAGCAGACCTCAGGGATACTATGGCTACACCTTC
14,NA,TRBV7-7,TRBJ2-1,TRBD2,CASSVSGGMNEQFF,TGTGCCAGCAGCGTTAGCGGGGGCATGAATGAGCAGTTCTTC
15,NA,TRBV18,TRBJ2-7,NA,CASSRSGSSSYEQYF,TGTGCCAGCTCACGTTCAGGGTCTAGTTCCTACGAGCAGTACTTC
13,NA,TRBV6-1,TRBJ2-7,NA,CASSASSGYEQYF,TGTGCCAGCAGTGCTTCCTCGGGCTACGAGCAGTACTTC
14,NA,TRBV7-2,TRBJ2-1,NA,CASSSPQGRNEQFF,TGTGCCAGCAGCTCACCTCAGGGGAGAAATGAGCAGTTCTTC
17,few,TRBV15,TRBJ1-2,TRBD1,CATSRDWGGQGAHGYTF,TGTGCCACCAGCAGAGATTGGGGGGGACAGGGGGCGCATGGCTACACCTTC
15,NA,TRBV7-2,TRBJ1-1,NA,CASSSNGQPNTEAFF,TGTGCCAGCAGCTCAAACGGACAGCCAAACACTGAAGCTTTCTTT
16,NA,TRBV11-3,TRBJ2-7,TRBD1,CASSLGREQGAYEQYF,TGTGCCAGCAGCTTAGGACGAGAACAGGGGGCCTACGAGCAGTACTTC
16,NA,TRBV7-2,TRBJ2-5,TRBD2,CASSTGLAGGPETQYF,TGTGCCAGCAGCACTGGACTAGCGGGAGGGCCTGAGACCCAGTACTTC
13,few,TRBV10-3,TRBJ1-2,NA,CAISDTEFYGYTF,TGTGCCATCAGTGATACAGAGTTCTATGGCTACACCTTC
15,NA,TRBV6-1,TRBJ2-7,TRBD1,CASSEYRGRGYEQYF,TGTGCCAGCAGTGAATACAGGGGAAGGGGCTACGAGCAGTACTTC
16,NA,TRBV12-5,TRBJ2-6,NA,CASGLVLVSGANVLTF,TGTGCTAGTGGTTTGGTACTCGTCTCTGGGGCCAACGTCCTGACTTTC
13,NA,TRBV7-3,TRBJ2-7,TRBD1,CASSRGSSYEQYF,TGTGCCAGCTCCAGGGGGAGCTCCTACGAGCAGTACTTC
16,NA,TRBV19,TRBJ2-2,NA,CAETGGPVRGTGELFF,TGTGCCGAAACGGGGGGCCCGGTACGGGGCACCGGGGAGCTGTTTTTT
11,once,TRBV7-9,TRBJ1-1,NA,CASSRGTEAFF,TGTGCCAGCAGCCGGGGCACTGAAGCTTTCTTT
15,NA,TRBV6-5,TRBJ1-2,NA,CASSYVGADQYGYTF,TGTGCCAGCAGTTATGTGGGGGCAGACCAGTATGGCTACACCTTC
12,NA,TRBV5-1,TRBJ1-2,NA,CASSLGAYGYTF,TGCGCCAGCAGCTTGGGGGCCTATGGCTACACCTTC
14,few,TRBV19,TRBJ2-1,NA,CASIARGPRNEQFF,TGTGCCAGTATAGCGCGGGGTCCCAGGAATGAGCAGTTCTTC
11,NA,TRBV6-1,TRBJ2-5,NA,CASVGRETQYF,TGTGCCAGCGTGGGGCGAGAGACCCAGTACTTC
12,NA,TRBV11-2,TRBJ2-5,NA,CASSLVELEKYF,TGTGCCAGCAGCTTAGTAGAGCTAGAGAAGTACTTC
18,NA,TRBV5-1,TRBJ2-7,TRBD2,CASNRVNSGTSGSYEQYF,TGCGCCAGCAACCGGGTAAATAGTGGGACTAGCGGGAGTTACGAGCAGTACTTC
13,NA,TRBV10-3,TRBJ1-2,TRBD1,CAISGTGSYGYTF,TGTGCCATCAGCGGGACAGGTTCCTATGGCTACACCTTC
14,NA,TRBV5-6,TRBJ1-4,NA,CASTRGGEDEKLFF,TGTGCCAGCACCCGGGGGGGGGAAGACGAAAAACTGTTTTTT
16,NA,TRBV18,TRBJ2-7,TRBD1,CASSLAIPGQGGEQYF,TGTGCCAGCTCACTCGCGATTCCGGGACAGGGTGGCGAGCAGTACTTC
17,NA,TRBV14,TRBJ2-3,TRBD2,CASSQVRRTSVSDTQYF,TGTGCCAGCAGCCAAGTAAGACGGACTAGCGTGTCAGATACGCAGTATTTT